A single sample gave rise to the 26 T cell receptor beta chains below, sequenced in a study of blood T cell repertoires in COVID-19. Assay used: immunoSEQ multiplex PCR; TCRdb lists only in-frame clones, some missing. This table holds 350,000 to 400,000 clones, about 89% found once. Sequencing was performed on PBMCs or T cells enriched from blood (not recorded which). These TCRs come from a woman aged 35 to 49 who had been exposed to COVID-19.

This clone was observed a single time. The gene calls are TRBV3-1 (or the pseudogene TRBV3-2) and TRBJ2-5; 11 nucleotides agree with TRBD2. The CDR3 extends over 18 amino acids. V lost 4 bases, J lost 5 bases, and 15 bases stayed unmatched. Germline CDR1 and CDR2: LGHDT and YNNKEL (reference sequence). The CDR3 protein is CASSPPLLAGVVWETQYF. CDR3 nucleotide sequence: TGTGCCAGCAGCCCGCCCTTACTAGCGGGAGTTGTATGGGAGACCCAGTACTTC.

The chain uses TRBV30 and TRBJ2-5; TRBD1 agrees at 8 bases. The CDR3 totals 16 residues. Germline CDR1 and CDR2: GTSNPN and SVGIG (reference sequence). J was trimmed by 5 bases and V by 0 bases; bases with no gene match: 11. The CDR3 coding sequence is TGTGCCTGGAGTGTACCCGTGGCAGGGGGCCGGGAGACCCAGTACTTC. It specifies CAWSVPVAGGRETQYF. Based on the CDR3 plus reference TRBV30 and TRBJ2-5, the full variable domain is SQTIHQWPATLVQPVGSPLSLECTVEGTSNPNLYWYRQAAGRGLQLLFYSVGIGQISSEVPQNLSASRPQDRQFILSSKKLLLSDSGFYLCAWSVPVAGGRETQYFGPGTRLLVL.

CDR3 bases: TGTGCCAGCTCAACGGGAGCGGGAGTCACAGATACGCAGTATTTT. As protein: CASSTGAGVTDTQYF. The rearrangement links TRBV18 to TRBJ2-3; 8 nucleotides line up with TRBD2. Germline V lookup: CDR1 KGHSH, CDR2 LQKENI. The junction had 6 bases not matched to a gene; V was cut back by 5 bases and J by 2 bases. The CDR3 length is 15 residues.

The chain employs TRBV2 and TRBJ2-3; 7 bases are a match to TRBD1. The germline V gene has CDR1 SNHLY and CDR2 FYNNEI. This CDR3 spans 16 amino acids. The J segment lost 1 base and the V segment lost 8 bases, leaving 12 bases of the junction unmatched. CDR3 region: CASSKTRGLGTDTQYF. In DNA form, the CDR3 reads TGTGCCAGCTCTAAAACTAGGGGGCTTGGCACAGATACGCAGTATTTT.

The V and J genes are TRBV28 and TRBJ1-1; TRBD1 might be the D (6 bases). This CDR3 has 17 amino acids. Germline lookup yields CDR1 MDHEN and CDR2 SYDVKM. The V gene lost 3 bases and the J gene lost 1 base, with 18 bases spanning the gap. CDR3 in amino acids: CASSFSQWTATNTEAFF. As DNA, the CDR3 is TGTGCCAGCAGTTTTTCCCAATGGACAGCGACGAACACTGAAGCTTTCTTT. Drawing the rest from reference TRBV28 and TRBJ1-1, the complete variable domain is DVKVTQSSRYLVKRTGEKVFLECVQDMDHENMFWYRQDPGLGLRLIYFSYDVKMKEKGDIPEGYSVSREKKERFSLILESASTNQTSMYLCASSFSQWTATNTEAFFGQGTRLTVV.

The chain couples TRBV9 to TRBJ1-4, with 7 bases aligning to TRBD1. J was trimmed by 7 bases and V by 0 bases; bases with no gene match: 6. The CDR3 length is 15 residues. CDR1 is SGDLS, CDR2 YYNGEE, per germline. The DNA for the CDR3 is TGTGCCAGCAGCGTAGTGGAGGGGGCGGGTGAAAAACTGTTTTTT. Its protein is CASSVVEGAGEKLFF. The complete variable domain, with remaining parts taken from reference TRBV9 and TRBJ1-4, reads DSGVTQTPKHLITATGQRVTLRCSPRSGDLSVYWYQQSLDQGLQFLIQYYNGEERAKGNILERFSAQQFPDLHSELNLSSLELGDSALYFCASSVVEGAGEKLFFGSGTQLSVL.

This clone has just one count. The J gene is TRBJ2-1, the V gene TRBV9; 9 bases line up with TRBD2. Germline assignment: CDR1 SGDLS and CDR2 YYNGEE. Trimming removed 1 base from V and 5 bases from J; junction bases left unmatched: 7. The CDR3 has 16 amino acids. CDR3 sequence reads: CASSVKIAGANNEQFF. The CDR3 nucleotides read TGTGCCAGCAGCGTAAAAATAGCGGGAGCGAACAATGAGCAGTTCTTC.

The CDR3 region is CASKEDEGEQYF. The CDR3 DNA sequence: TGTGCCAGCAAGGAGGATGAGGGTGAGCAGTACTTC. The chain is built from TRBV7-8 and TRBJ2-7, with a tentative D call TRBD2 (5 bases). Germline CDR1 is SGHVS and CDR2 is FQNEAQ. CDR3 length: 12 amino acids. V shed 7 bases and J shed 7 bases, with 14 bases lying between them.

The rearrangement joins TRBV7-9 to TRBJ1-2; 7 nucleotides match TRBD1. Trimming cost V 5 bases and J 7 bases; bases outside gene matches: 13. Per germline, CDR1 SEHNR and CDR2 FQNEAQ (reference sequence). This CDR3 is 15 amino acids long. In nucleotides, the CDR3 is TGTGCCAGCAGCCCAAGACAGGCAGGGGGTGGTGGCTACACCTTC. This encodes CASSPRQAGGGGYTF.

The rearrangement joins TRBV7-2 to TRBJ2-7, with 7 positions matching TRBD2. The V gene's germline CDR1 is SGHTA and CDR2 FQGNSA. CDR3 size: 15 residues. V gave up 1 base and J gave up 5 bases; unmatched junction bases: 8. Written as DNA, the CDR3 is TGTGCCAGCAGCTTAGTTAGGGGAGGGCAGAACGAGCAGTACTTC. Translated: CASSLVRGGQNEQYF. Complete variable domain (other parts from reference TRBV7-2 and TRBJ2-7): GAGVSQSPSNKVTEKGKDVELRCDPISGHTALYWYRQSLGQGLEFLIYFQGNSAPDKSGLPSDRFSAERTGGSVSTLTIQRTQQEDSAVYLCASSLVRGGQNEQYFGPGTRLTVT.

The chain uses TRBV5-1 and TRBJ2-2, with TRBD1 identical over 7 bases. Germline V CDR1 and CDR2: SGHRS, YFSETQ. With V trimmed by 6 bases and J by 8 bases, 16 bases remained unmatched. The CDR3 totals 16 residues. The CDR3, as DNA: TGCGCCAGCAAGAGCGCCCCGACAGGGTCAGCTGGGGAGCTGTTTTTT. Translation: CASKSAPTGSAGELFF.

The chain has TRBV25-1 and TRBJ2-2; D remains ambiguous. In germline, CDR1 is MGHDK, CDR2 SYGVNS. V lost 7 bases to trimming and J lost 5 bases, with 11 bases between them. The CDR3 spans 13 residues. CDR3 nucleotides: TGTGCCAGCACCGGCGGCCGGACCGGGGAGCTGTTTTTT. It encodes CASTGGRTGELFF.

The chain recombines TRBV12-5 with TRBJ1-5; D not certain. V lost 5 bases to trimming and J lost 6 bases, with 14 bases between them. Germline CDR1 and CDR2: LGHNT and FRNRAP. This CDR3 has 14 amino acids. The CDR3 here is CASGPPGVFQPQHF. The CDR3 DNA reads as TGTGCTAGTGGTCCCCCCGGAGTTTTTCAGCCCCAGCATTTT.

This chain joins TRBV19 and TRBJ2-3; 8 positions agree with TRBD2. V was clipped by 5 bases and J by 4 bases; unmatched bases: 8. This CDR3 has 15 residues. CDR1 LNHDA and CDR2 SQIVND come from the germline V gene (reference sequence). The CDR3 loop is CASSVVSGGPDTQYF. The DNA of the CDR3 is TGTGCCAGTAGTGTGGTAAGCGGGGGTCCAGATACGCAGTATTTT.

The rearrangement uses TRBV19 and TRBJ1-1, with 7 positions matching TRBD1. This CDR3 contains 13 residues. Germline V gene sequence: CDR1 LNHDA, CDR2 SQIVND (reference sequence). V was clipped by 4 bases and J by 1 base; unmatched bases: 0. The CDR3 loop reads CASSRDRNTEAFF. As DNA, the CDR3 is TGTGCCAGTAGTAGGGACAGGAACACTGAAGCTTTCTTT.

The chain couples TRBV7-9 to TRBJ1-1; D not resolved. In germline, CDR1 is SEHNR, CDR2 FQNEAQ (reference sequence). The V end lost 2 bases, the J end lost 5 bases, and 12 bases lay between the germline ends. The CDR3 contains 14 residues. The CDR3 DNA reads TGTGCCAGCAGCTTATCCGGAGAAAGGACTGAAGCTTTCTTT. It translates to CASSLSGERTEAFF.

This chain links TRBV5-8 with TRBJ1-1, with 9 bases that match TRBD1. The length of the CDR3 is 17 residues. Germline V lookup: CDR1 SGHTS, CDR2 YDEGEE. V lost 4 bases, J lost 3 bases, and 13 bases stayed unmatched. The CDR3 DNA follows: TGTGCCAGCAGCATTACCGGGACAGGGAAGAGAGACACTGAAGCTTTCTTT. As protein: CASSITGTGKRDTEAFF.

This chain connects TRBV3-1 (or the pseudogene TRBV3-2) to TRBJ2-2; possibly TRBD1 for D (5 bases). Trimming took 4 bases from V and 7 from J, leaving 16 bases between them. In germline, CDR1 is LGHDT, CDR2 YNNKEL (reference sequence). The CDR3 totals 15 residues. The CDR3 loop is CASSLSQKGVGELFF. The CDR3 DNA reads as TGTGCCAGCAGCCTATCTCAAAAAGGGGTCGGGGAGCTGTTTTTT.

The chain carries TRBV27 and TRBJ2-7, with TRBD2 matching over 8 bases. Trimming removed 0 bases from V and 5 bases from J; junction bases left unmatched: 15. The CDR3 totals 18 residues. The germline V gene encodes CDR1 MNHEY and CDR2 SMNVEV (reference sequence). This CDR3 reads CASSLSTPWSGRLDEQYF. Here the CDR3 DNA reads TGTGCCAGCAGTTTATCGACGCCTTGGAGCGGGAGATTGGACGAGCAGTACTTC.

This chain joins TRBV7-3 and TRBJ2-5, with a tentative D call TRBD2 (6 bases). CDR3 size: 16 residues. The V and J ends lost 3 bases and 0 bases respectively, with 14 bases between them. Germline assignment: CDR1 SGHTA and CDR2 FQGTGA. In DNA, the CDR3 is TGTGCCAGCAGCTTTACCCCTAGCGCCGACCAAGAGACCCAGTACTTC. It specifies CASSFTPSADQETQYF. The whole variable domain, remainder taken from reference TRBV7-3 and TRBJ2-5, is GAGVSQTPSNKVTEKGKYVELRCDPISGHTALYWYRQSLGQGPEFLIYFQGTGAADDSGLPNDRFFAVRPEGSVSTLKIQRTERGDSAVYLCASSFTPSADQETQYFGPGTRLLVL.

The V gene is TRBV24-1, the J gene TRBJ1-3; TRBD1 agrees at 7 bases. The CDR3 spans 17 residues. V shed 4 bases and J 0 bases; nucleotides not matched to a gene: 8. Per germline, CDR1 KGHDR and CDR2 SFDVKD. The DNA for the CDR3 is TGTGCCACCAGTGAGACGGGACAGCACCTCTCTGGAAACACCATATATTTT. Translated, it gives CATSETGQHLSGNTIYF.

J is TRBJ2-2 and V is TRBV5-1, with D possibly TRBD2 on 5 matching bases. Germline V CDR1 and CDR2: SGHRS, YFSETQ. This CDR3 has 19 residues. With 1 base removed from V and 0 bases from J, the gap between germline ends came to 19 bases. In DNA form, the CDR3 reads TGCGCCAGCAGCTTGTTTTTTTCCCTCGACTACTCGAACACCGGGGAGCTGTTTTTT. Amino acids: CASSLFFSLDYSNTGELFF.

The chain links TRBV7-9 to TRBJ1-6; 8 bases map to TRBD1. After removal of 3 bases from V and 0 bases from J, the junction contained 4 bases not matched to a gene. From germline, CDR1 is SEHNR and CDR2 FQNEAQ (reference sequence). The length of the CDR3 is 17 residues. The CDR3 loop reads CASSFGQGRSYNSPLHF. CDR3 DNA: TGTGCCAGCAGCTTTGGACAGGGACGCTCCTATAATTCACCCCTCCACTTT.

This clone showed up just once. At one of its ends the junction is not consistent with the germline gene, which may arise from a read error. This chain uses TRBV6-1 with TRBJ1-2; D not certain. CDR3 length: 14 amino acids. Germline V gives CDR1 MNHNS, CDR2 SASEGT. CDR3 nucleotides: TGTGCCAGCAGTAAAGCGGGAGCGACGGGAGGCTACACCTTC. As protein: CASSKAGATGGYTF.

The chain is built from TRBV12-5 and TRBJ2-1, with 11 bases lining up with TRBD1. V lost 4 bases to trimming and J lost 7 bases; unmatched junction nucleotides: 3. The CDR3 runs to 14 residues. Germline CDR1 reads LGHNT; CDR2 reads FRNRAP. The CDR3 sequence is CASGSGQGANEQFF. For the CDR3, the DNA is TGTGCTAGTGGTTCCGGACAGGGGGCAAATGAGCAGTTCTTC.

The chain employs TRBV4-1 and TRBJ2-7; tentative D call: TRBD2 (6 bases). The CDR3 runs 15 residues. V was pared by 0 bases and J by 5 bases, with 14 bases between. Looked up from germline, CDR1 is MGHRA and CDR2 is YSYEKL. For the CDR3, the DNA is TGCGCCAGCAGCCAAGATCCCGGGGGACCGGACGAGCAGTACTTC. It translates to CASSQDPGGPDEQYF.